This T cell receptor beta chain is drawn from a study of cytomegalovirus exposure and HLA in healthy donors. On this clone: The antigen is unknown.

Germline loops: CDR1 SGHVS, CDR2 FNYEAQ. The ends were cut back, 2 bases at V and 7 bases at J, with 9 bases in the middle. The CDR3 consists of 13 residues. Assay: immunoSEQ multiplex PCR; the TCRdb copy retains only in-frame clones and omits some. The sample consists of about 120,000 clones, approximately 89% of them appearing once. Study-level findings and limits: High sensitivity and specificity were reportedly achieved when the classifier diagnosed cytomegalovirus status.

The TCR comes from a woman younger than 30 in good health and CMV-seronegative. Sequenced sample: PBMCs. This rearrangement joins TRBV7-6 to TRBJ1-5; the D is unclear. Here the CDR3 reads CASSLSGNQPQHF. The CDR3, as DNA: TGTGCCAGCAGCTTAAGCGGAAACCAGCCCCAGCATTTT.